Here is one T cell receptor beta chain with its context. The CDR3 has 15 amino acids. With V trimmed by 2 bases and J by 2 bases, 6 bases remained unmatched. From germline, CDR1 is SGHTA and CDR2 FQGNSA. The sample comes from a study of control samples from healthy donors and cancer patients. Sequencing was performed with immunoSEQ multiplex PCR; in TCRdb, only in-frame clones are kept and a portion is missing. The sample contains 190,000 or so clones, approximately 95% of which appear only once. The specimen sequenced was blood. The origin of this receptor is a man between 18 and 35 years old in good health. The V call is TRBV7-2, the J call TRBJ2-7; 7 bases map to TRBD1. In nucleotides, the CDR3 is TGTGCCAGCAGCTTAACGTCTGGGACAGCCTACGAGCAGTACTTC. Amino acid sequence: CASSLTSGTAYEQYF.